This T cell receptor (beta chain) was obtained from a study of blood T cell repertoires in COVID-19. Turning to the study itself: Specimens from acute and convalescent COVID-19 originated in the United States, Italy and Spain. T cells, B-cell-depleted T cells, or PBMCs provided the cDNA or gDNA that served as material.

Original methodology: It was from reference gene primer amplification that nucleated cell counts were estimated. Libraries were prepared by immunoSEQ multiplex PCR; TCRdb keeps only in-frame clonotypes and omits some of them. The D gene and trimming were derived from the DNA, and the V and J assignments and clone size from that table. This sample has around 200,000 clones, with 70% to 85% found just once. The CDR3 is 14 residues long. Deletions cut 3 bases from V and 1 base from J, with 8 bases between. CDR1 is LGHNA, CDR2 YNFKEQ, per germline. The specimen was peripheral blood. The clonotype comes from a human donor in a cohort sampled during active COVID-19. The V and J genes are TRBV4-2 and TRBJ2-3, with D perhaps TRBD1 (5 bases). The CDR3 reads CASSQVGGTDTQYF. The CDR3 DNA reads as TGTGCCAGCAGCCAGGTAGGGGGCACAGATACGCAGTATTTT.